A single T cell receptor beta chain is shown here with its context. This record belongs to a study of blood T cell repertoires in COVID-19. Clones were sequenced by immunoSEQ multiplex PCR, and TCRdb holds only the in-frame ones, with some missing. The sample holds 45,000 or so clones, 85% to 90% seen once. The V gene's germline CDR1 is GTSNPN and CDR2 SVGIG (reference sequence). Trimming left V 2 bases short and J 7 bases short, with 17 bases between. This CDR3 has 14 amino acids. Sequencing was carried out using peripheral blood. This receptor was identified in an elderly man with acute or convalescent COVID-19. The chain links TRBV30 to TRBJ1-2; D is unclear. The CDR3 spells CAWSRGRPAGGYTF. The CDR3 nucleotides read TGTGCCTGGAGTAGAGGCCGCCCGGCGGGTGGCTACACCTTC.